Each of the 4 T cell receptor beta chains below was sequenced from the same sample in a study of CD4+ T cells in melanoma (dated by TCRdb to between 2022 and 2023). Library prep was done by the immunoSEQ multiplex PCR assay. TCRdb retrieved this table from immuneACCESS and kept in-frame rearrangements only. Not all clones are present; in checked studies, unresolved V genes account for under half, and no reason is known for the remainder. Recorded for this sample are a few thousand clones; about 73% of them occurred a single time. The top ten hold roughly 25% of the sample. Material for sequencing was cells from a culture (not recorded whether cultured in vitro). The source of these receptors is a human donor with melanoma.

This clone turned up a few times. CDR3 residues: CASLGLTDTQYF. The CDR3 DNA reads as TGTGCCAGCCTGGGACTAACAGATACGCAGTATTTT. The V call is TRBV3-1 (or the pseudogene TRBV3-2), the J call TRBJ2-3; 7 bases fit TRBD2. The V segment lost 8 bases and the J segment 3 bases; nucleotides outside the gene matches: 2. CDR1 and CDR2 from the germline V gene are LGHDT and YNNKEL (reference sequence). CDR3 length: 12 residues.

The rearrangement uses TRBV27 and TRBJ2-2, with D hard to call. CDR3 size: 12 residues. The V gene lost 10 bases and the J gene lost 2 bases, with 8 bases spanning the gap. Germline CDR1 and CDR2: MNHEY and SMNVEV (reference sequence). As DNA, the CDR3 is TGTGCCATCGGTTCCAACACCGGGGAGCTGTTTTTT. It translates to CAIGSNTGELFF.

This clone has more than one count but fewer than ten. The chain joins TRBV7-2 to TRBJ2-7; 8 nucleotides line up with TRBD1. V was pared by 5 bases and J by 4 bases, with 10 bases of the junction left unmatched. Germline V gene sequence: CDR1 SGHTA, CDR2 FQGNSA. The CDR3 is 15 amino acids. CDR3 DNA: TGTGCCAGCAGCCCTGGGACAGGTGGAGCGTACGAGCAGTACTTC. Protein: CASSPGTGGAYEQYF.

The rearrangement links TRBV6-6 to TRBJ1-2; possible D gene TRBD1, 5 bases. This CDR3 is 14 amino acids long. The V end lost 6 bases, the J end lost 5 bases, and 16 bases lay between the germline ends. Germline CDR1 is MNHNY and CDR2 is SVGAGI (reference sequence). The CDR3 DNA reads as TGTGCCAGCAGCCGCGGGGGGGAATCTTATGGCTACACCTTC. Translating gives CASSRGGESYGYTF.